The 27 T cell receptor beta chains listed next were all sequenced from one sample in a study of T-cell reconstitution after alpha-beta-depleted transplantation in children (dated by TCRdb to the mid-2010s). Receptor amplification or capture employed PCR. Sequencing was carried out with an Illumina HiSeq 2500. Molecular barcoding was employed in the preparation of TCR libraries, with unique molecular identifiers being used to normalize TCRbeta repertoire quantification. Starting from the raw public reads, TCRdb applied fastp trimming at Q25, assembled clones with MiXCR and retained in-frame beta chains. Identical CDR3 protein sequences are pooled into one entry, listed with their most common genes and DNA. The sample table holds about 980,000 distinct CDR3 sequences, of which about 29% were seen once. About 28% of the sample is in the top ten clones. The sample's treatment or condition label is to be understood as: allogeneic hematopoietic cell transplantation with graft depleted of TCRalphabeta T cells and CD19 B cells.

The specimen comprised PBMCs, mostly from graft donor cells, sampled 360 days after TCRalphabeta/CD19-depleted stem cell transplant. Receptors originate from a boy younger than two who had a stem cell transplant for SCID, so the T cells may come from the graft donor.

This chain links TRBV3-1 with TRBJ2-3; 7 nucleotides agree with TRBD2. After removal of 0 bases from V and 0 bases from J, the junction contained 9 bases not matched to a gene. Germline lookup yields CDR1 LGHDT and CDR2 YNNKEL (reference sequence). CDR3 length: 18 amino acids. The CDR3 spells CASSQDTRSGDSTDTQYF. The CDR3, as DNA: TGTGCCAGCAGCCAAGATACGCGGAGCGGGGATAGCACAGATACGCAGTATTTT.

This clonotype is a singleton in its sample. The V gene is TRBV12-3 or TRBV12-4, the J gene TRBJ2-5; 7 bases fit TRBD1. The CDR3 spans 15 residues. Trimming cost V 4 bases and J 0 bases; bases outside gene matches: 5. The CDR3 reads CASSSGQWYQETQYF. CDR3 sequence (DNA): TGTGCCAGCAGTTCGGGACAGTGGTACCAAGAGACCCAGTACTTC.

The V call is TRBV4-1, the J call TRBJ2-3; the D gene is possibly TRBD1 (5 bases). Trimming shortened V by 1 base and J by 1 base, and 12 bases separated the two germline ends. The CDR3 spans 16 residues. The germline gives CDR1 MGHRA, CDR2 YSYEKL. This chain's CDR3 is CASSQVSKGGTDTQYF. As DNA, the CDR3 is TGCGCCAGCAGCCAAGTGTCGAAAGGGGGCACAGATACGCAGTATTTT.

CDR3 residues: CASSHLSGNEQFF. CDR3 coding DNA: TGCGCCAGCAGCCATCTATCGGGGAATGAGCAGTTCTTC. V is TRBV4-3 and J is TRBJ2-1; D may be TRBD2 (5 bases). The germline V gene has CDR1 LGHNA and CDR2 YSLEER. This CDR3 spans 13 amino acids. The V gene lost 3 bases and the J gene lost 7 bases, with 10 bases spanning the gap.

The chain has TRBV6-1 and TRBJ2-5; 7 nucleotides match TRBD2. The V gene's germline CDR1 is MNHNS and CDR2 SASEGT. This CDR3 is 14 amino acids long. Germline trimming cut 5 bases from V and 4 bases from J; bases unmatched to any gene: 7. CDR3 in amino acids: CASSTTSDAETQYF. DNA of the CDR3: TGTGCCAGCAGTACCACTAGCGACGCAGAGACCCAGTACTTC.

The rearrangement links TRBV7-2 to TRBJ2-7, with D perhaps matching TRBD2 (6 bases). Germline V gene sequence: CDR1 SGHTA, CDR2 FQGNSA. This CDR3 is built from 15 residues. The V end lost 5 bases, the J end lost 1 base, and 15 bases lay between the germline ends. CDR3 bases: TGTGCCAGCAGCATGACTAGTAACCCTTCCTACGAGCAGTACTTC. Amino acids: CASSMTSNPSYEQYF. The variable domain in full, completed from reference TRBV7-2 and TRBJ2-7, reads GAGVSQSPSNKVTEKGKDVELRCDPISGHTALYWYRQSLGQGLEFLIYFQGNSAPDKSGLPSDRFSAERTGGSVSTLTIQRTQQEDSAVYLCASSMTSNPSYEQYFGPGTRLTVT.

The chain combines TRBV28 with TRBJ1-1; D perhaps matches TRBD1 (5 bases). The V gene lost 10 bases and the J gene lost 0 bases, with 12 bases spanning the gap. The CDR3 runs 13 residues. From germline, CDR1 is MDHEN and CDR2 SYDVKM. Here the CDR3 reads CATHRDLNTEAFF. The CDR3 coding sequence is TGTGCCACCCACCGGGACCTGAACACTGAAGCTTTCTTT.

V usage is TRBV10-2 and J usage is TRBJ2-2; D not certain. Germline values: CDR1 WSHSY, CDR2 SAAADI. Deletions cut 2 bases from V and 4 bases from J, with 14 bases between. CDR3 length equals 16 residues. The CDR3, as DNA: TGCGCCAGCAGTGAGACGCTGGGTTGGCTCACCGGGGAGCTGTTTTTT. Its translation is CASSETLGWLTGELFF.

The V gene is TRBV11-2, the J gene TRBJ2-1, with 8 nucleotides matching TRBD2. Germline V gives CDR1 SGHAT, CDR2 FQNNGV. The junction had 18 bases not matched to a gene; V was cut back by 2 bases and J by 0 bases. The CDR3 runs to 21 residues. The CDR3 coding sequence is TGTGCCAGCAGCTTATATCGTGGTAAGGTAGCGGGGCGAAGCTCCTACAATGAGCAGTTCTTC. Translating it yields CASSLYRGKVAGRSSYNEQFF.

The sample holds a few counts of this clonotype. The gene calls are TRBV4-1 and TRBJ1-4, with D unclear. In germline, CDR1 is MGHRA, CDR2 YSYEKL. The CDR3 runs to 14 residues. V gave up 0 bases and J gave up 4 bases, with 6 bases separating them. In DNA, the CDR3 is TGCGCCAGCAGCCAAGATCCCAATAATGAAAAACTGTTTTTT. This codes for CASSQDPNNEKLFF.

This chain uses TRBV2 with TRBJ2-2, with D unclear. Germline lookup yields CDR1 SNHLY and CDR2 FYNNEI. The CDR3 is 12 residues long. Trimming pared 8 bases from V and 3 bases from J, leaving 7 bases between. DNA of the CDR3: TGTGCCAGCCCTGCACACACCGGGGAGCTGTTTTTT. Translated: CASPAHTGELFF.

The chain uses TRBV6-1 and TRBJ2-1; unclear D gene. The CDR3 has 12 amino acids. Germline V gives CDR1 MNHNS, CDR2 SASEGT. V lost 7 bases to trimming and J lost 7 bases, with 11 bases between them. CDR3 in DNA: TGTGCCAGCAACTATTTGGGGAATGAGCAGTTCTTC. Its protein is CASNYLGNEQFF.

The chain couples TRBV2 to TRBJ1-1, with D unclear. V lost 9 bases and J lost 3, with 11 bases in between. The germline V gene encodes CDR1 SNHLY and CDR2 FYNNEI. CDR3 length equals 12 residues. The CDR3 loop reads CARGRHHTEAFF. The CDR3 nucleotides read TGTGCCAGAGGGCGACACCACACTGAAGCTTTCTTT.

This rearrangement joins TRBV7-2 to TRBJ1-1; 8 bases fit TRBD1. Losses at the gene ends were 1 base for V and 6 bases for J; bases not matched to a gene: 10. The CDR3 extends over 16 amino acids. CDR1 is SGHTA and CDR2 is FQGNSA in the germline V gene. CDR3 loop: CASSLVHRGAKAEAFF. CDR3 sequence (DNA): TGTGCCAGCAGCTTAGTCCACAGGGGGGCGAAAGCTGAAGCTTTCTTT.

The genes are TRBV28 and TRBJ1-1; D is possibly TRBD1 (5 bases). CDR3 length equals 15 residues. Germline assignment: CDR1 MDHEN and CDR2 SYDVKM. Trimming took 10 bases from V and 0 from J, leaving 18 bases between them. DNA for the CDR3: TGTGCCACCGTCTGGGGCAGCGCGATGAACACTGAAGCTTTCTTT. Its translation is CATVWGSAMNTEAFF.

This chain joins TRBV7-2 and TRBJ2-1, with 9 nucleotides matching TRBD2. Germline values: CDR1 SGHTA, CDR2 FQGNSA. The V gene end was trimmed by 8 bases and the J gene end by 10 bases; junction bases not matched to a gene: 9. The CDR3 contains 13 residues. The chain's CDR3 is CASCNSGGEEQFF. For the CDR3, the DNA is TGTGCCAGCTGTAATAGCGGGGGAGAAGAGCAGTTCTTC.

The chain links TRBV19 to TRBJ2-2; perhaps TRBD1 as D (5 bases). This CDR3 region has 14 residues. Trimming removed 3 bases at V and 3 bases at J, with 8 bases between. CDR1 and CDR2 (germline): LNHDA, SQIVND (reference sequence). The CDR3 reads CASSIIGDTGELFF. Written as DNA, the CDR3 is TGTGCCAGTAGTATCATAGGGGACACCGGGGAGCTGTTTTTT.

This clonotype was seen more than once but under ten times. This chain joins TRBV5-1 and TRBJ2-3, with 7 bases lining up with TRBD2. The V gene's germline CDR1 is SGHRS and CDR2 YFSETQ. This CDR3 is built from 15 residues. The trim removed 6 bases at V and 5 bases at J, leaving 12 bases unmatched. Written as DNA, the CDR3 is TGCGCCAGCACCCTTAGCGGGTACGAGGGAGATACGCAGTATTTT. Translated, it gives CASTLSGYEGDTQYF.

This chain links TRBV29-1 with TRBJ1-1; the match to TRBD1 covers 10 bases. Trimming removed 5 bases from V and 0 bases from J; junction bases left unmatched: 6. Germline values: CDR1 SQVTM, CDR2 ANQGSEA. The CDR3 is 15 residues long. The CDR3 DNA reads TGCAGCGTTACGACAGGGGGCGTTATGAACACTGAAGCTTTCTTT. Translating gives CSVTTGGVMNTEAFF.

This clonotype was observed a handful of times. The chain is built from TRBV29-1 and TRBJ2-5; TRBD2 matches at 10 bases. Trimming took 7 bases from V and 4 from J; bases not matched to a gene: 15. CDR1 and CDR2 (germline): SQVTM, ANQGSEA. This CDR3 has 16 amino acids. CDR3: CSAKGTSVGRLETQYF. The CDR3 DNA reads as TGCAGCGCGAAGGGGACTAGCGTGGGGAGGCTAGAGACCCAGTACTTC.

The genes are TRBV7-9 and TRBJ1-5, with TRBD1 matching 9 bases. After removal of 5 bases from V and 5 bases from J, the junction contained 7 bases not matched to a gene. CDR3 size: 15 residues. Germline V gene lookup returns CDR1 SEHNR and CDR2 FQNEAQ (reference sequence). CDR3 region: CASSTGGNFHQPQHF. Written as DNA, the CDR3 is TGTGCCAGCAGCACAGGGGGCAACTTCCATCAGCCCCAGCATTTT.

The V gene is TRBV5-1, the J gene TRBJ1-2; 7 nucleotides agree with TRBD1. V shed 0 bases, J shed 8 bases, and the junction held 10 bases outside the gene matches. Germline V gives CDR1 SGHRS, CDR2 YFSETQ. CDR3 length equals 15 residues. The DNA of the CDR3 is TGCGCCAGCAGCTTGGTCGAAGGGGGCGCGGGAGGCTACACCTTC. It yields the protein CASSLVEGGAGGYTF.

This clonotype has only a few counts. The chain recombines TRBV7-9 with TRBJ1-1, with D possibly being TRBD1 (5 bases). CDR1 is SEHNR and CDR2 is FQNEAQ in the germline V gene (reference sequence). The germline V and J ends were trimmed by 5 bases and 1 base, with 26 bases remaining between them. This CDR3 has 19 amino acids. The CDR3 DNA is TGTGCCAGCAGCCTTCCGCGGACCGGGGACGGACTATGGAACACTGAAGCTTTCTTT. It encodes CASSLPRTGDGLWNTEAFF.

This clonotype has more than one count but fewer than ten. This chain joins TRBV5-1 and TRBJ2-1; D is unclear. The germline V and J ends were trimmed by 5 bases and 4 bases, with 10 bases remaining between them. CDR3 size: 13 residues. In germline, CDR1 is SGHRS, CDR2 YFSETQ. Written as DNA, the CDR3 is TGCGCCAGCAGACAGCTAAGATACAATGAGCAGTTCTTC. Encoded protein: CASRQLRYNEQFF.

This clonotype was seen many times. The chain uses TRBV7-8 and TRBJ1-1; D is uncertain. CDR1 SGHVS and CDR2 FQNEAQ come from the germline V gene. There are 13 residues in the CDR3. V lost 4 bases to trimming and J lost 2 bases, with 8 bases between them. The CDR3 nucleotides are TGTGCCAGCAGCTCGGCGTATAACACTGAAGCTTTCTTT. It encodes CASSSAYNTEAFF.

This clonotype came up a few times. V usage is TRBV10-3 and J usage is TRBJ2-5; no clear D. With 4 bases removed from V and 2 bases from J, the gap between germline ends came to 5 bases. Germline CDR1 ENHRY, CDR2 SYGVKD. CDR3 size: 12 residues. CDR3 amino acids: CAISVEQETQYF. Here the CDR3 DNA reads TGTGCCATCAGTGTGGAGCAAGAGACCCAGTACTTC.

The rearrangement uses TRBV28 and TRBJ1-1; TRBD1 matches 9 bases. CDR3 length: 16 amino acids. Per the germline V gene, CDR1 is MDHEN and CDR2 is SYDVKM. The junction had 5 bases not matched to a gene; V was cut back by 0 bases and J by 3 bases. The DNA for the CDR3 is TGTGCCAGCAGTTTATGGGGACAGGGTGAGCACACTGAAGCTTTCTTT. Its translation: CASSLWGQGEHTEAFF.